This TCR beta chain was obtained from a study of identical twins. Findings and limits, study-wide: Analyses of zero insertions could be partly confounded by invariant MAIT and iNKT cells. Out-of-frame alpha sequences that twins shared showed excess low generation probability. Clonotypes of the beta chain that were abundant in cord blood carried fewer insertions (memory repertoires showed none).

TCRdb re-analysed the 5' RACE reads in MiXCR, keeping a single row per CDR3 protein. The sample has 700,000 to 950,000 distinct CDR3 sequences, 9% to 15% seen once; the top ten hold around 1.6%. In its sample, this clonotype was seen many times. Its antigen is undetermined. The CDR3 is made up of 12 amino acids. Trimming shortened V by 6 bases and J by 6 bases, and 9 bases separated the two germline ends. This sample also appeared in a second study, on yellow fever vaccine responses in identical twins. That publication notes: Twins' vaccine T cell response reportedly gave the appearance of partial convergence and partial personalization.

This clonotype originated in a woman aged 18 to 35 in good health. The V call is TRBV12-3 or TRBV12-4, the J call TRBJ1-5; D gene unclear. Sequencing was carried out using PBMCs. The CDR3, as DNA: TGTGCCAGCAGGGCCCCGGGTCAGCCCCAGCATTTT. Translation gives CASRAPGQPQHF.